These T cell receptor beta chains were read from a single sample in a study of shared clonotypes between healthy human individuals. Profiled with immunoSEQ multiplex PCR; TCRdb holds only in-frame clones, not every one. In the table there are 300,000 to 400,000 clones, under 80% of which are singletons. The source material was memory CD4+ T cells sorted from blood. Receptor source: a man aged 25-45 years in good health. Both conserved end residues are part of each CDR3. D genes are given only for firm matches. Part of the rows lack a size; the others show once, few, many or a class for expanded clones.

CASSLDGTSFYEQYF	TGCGCCAGCAGTTTAGATGGGACAAGCTTCTACGAGCAGTACTTC	.	TRBJ2-7	15	.	TRBV5-1
CAITASGGRGGYEQYF	TGTGCCATCACGGCTAGCGGGGGGCGTGGGGGCTACGAGCAGTACTTC	.	TRBJ2-7	16	TRBD2	TRBV10-3
CASSNLLGETQYF	TGTGCCAGCAGTAACCTCCTAGGAGAGACCCAGTACTTC	.	TRBJ2-5	13	.	TRBV7-9
CASSPGWTQYF	TGTGCCAGCAGCCCTGGTTGGACCCAGTACTTC	few	TRBJ2-5	11	.	TRBV7-2
CASSPGTSGLFGETQYF	TGTGCCAGCAGCCCCGGGACTAGCGGGCTCTTCGGGGAGACCCAGTACTTC	once	TRBJ2-5	17	TRBD2	TRBV11-3
CASSLRPDSGNTIYF	TGTGCTAGCAGCTTAAGGCCGGACTCTGGAAACACCATATATTTT	.	TRBJ1-3	15	.	TRBV7-7
CASSPRFGQETQYF	TGTGCCAGCAGCCCTCGGTTTGGCCAAGAGACCCAGTACTTC	.	TRBJ2-5	14	.	TRBV7-6
CASSYSSLGSYEQYF	TGTGCCAGCAGTTACTCGAGCCTAGGGTCCTACGAGCAGTACTTC	many	TRBJ2-7	15	.	TRBV6-5
CATRPTSGSGNEQYF	TGTGCCACCCGCCCGACTAGCGGGAGCGGGAACGAGCAGTACTTC	.	TRBJ2-7	15	TRBD2	TRBV25-1
CASSFQDGQGRNEQFF	TGTGCCAGCAGTTTTCAAGATGGACAGGGGCGGAATGAGCAGTTCTTC	once	TRBJ2-1	16	TRBD1	TRBV27
CASSLRGQIGYTF	TGTGCCAGCAGCTTGAGGGGGCAGATAGGCTACACCTTC	.	TRBJ1-2	13	TRBD1	TRBV7-2
CASSLPGDRKETQYF	TGTGCCAGCAGCTTGCCGGGGGACAGGAAAGAGACCCAGTACTTC	.	TRBJ2-5	15	TRBD1	TRBV5-4
CASSLDGGTGNTIYF	TGCGCCAGCAGCCTAGACGGGGGTACTGGAAACACCATATATTTT	.	TRBJ1-3	15	.	TRBV4-3
CASSLTGAGRSGTQYF	TGTGCCAGCAGTTTGACAGGGGCTGGACGTTCGGGGACCCAGTACTTC	.	TRBJ2-5	16	TRBD1	TRBV28
CATSREGFYGYTF	TGTGCCACCAGCAGAGAGGGGTTCTATGGCTACACCTTC	.	TRBJ1-2	13	.	TRBV15
CASTRDRGVGSYNEQFF	TGCGCCAGCACACGAGACAGGGGAGTGGGCTCCTACAATGAGCAGTTCTTC	few	TRBJ2-1	17	TRBD1	TRBV5-1